Below, 16 T cell receptor beta chains from the same sample are listed, as sequenced in a study of CD8 T cells in ankylosing spondylitis. These receptors' antigens are unknown. Findings of the study overall: Blood from ankylosing spondylitis patients appeared to carry a characteristic eight-variant TCR beta motif.

One entry per CDR3 protein, called by TCRdb with MiXCR from the 5' RACE reads. Here the sample spans hundreds of thousands of distinct CDR3 sequences, over 9.5% being singletons. Material: blood, either unsorted or a sorted T cell fraction (not recorded which). The receptors derive from a male donor with ankylosing spondylitis.

This clonotype showed up just a few times. This chain joins TRBV4-3 and TRBJ2-5, with D unresolved. The CDR3 loop spans 15 amino acids. Germline CDR1 LGHNA, CDR2 YSLEER. V was pared by 4 bases and J by 5 bases, with 17 bases between. The CDR3 spells CASSPRPSSKETQYF. DNA for the CDR3: TGCGCCAGCAGCCCGCGCCCGTCCAGTAAGGAGACCCAGTACTTC.

The J gene is TRBJ2-7, the V gene TRBV20-1; 14 bases match TRBD2. The length of the CDR3 is 16 residues. Per germline, CDR1 DFQATT and CDR2 SNEGSKA (reference sequence). V lost 8 bases, J lost 2 bases, and 11 bases stayed unmatched. CDR3 DNA sequence: TGCAGTCCCTCGACTAGCGGGAGGGCAGACCCCTACGAGCAGTACTTC. Protein product: CSPSTSGRADPYEQYF.

The V call is TRBV20-1, the J call TRBJ1-2; 7 nucleotides align to TRBD1. CDR3 length: 14 amino acids. Germline-derived CDR1 and CDR2 are DFQATT and SNEGSKA (reference sequence). With V trimmed by 0 bases and J by 8 bases, 9 bases remained unmatched. This chain's CDR3 is CSARDPRQGDGYTF. DNA for the CDR3: TGCAGTGCTAGAGATCCTAGACAGGGCGACGGCTACACCTTC.

This clonotype was counted many times. The chain joins TRBV10-2 to TRBJ1-1, with 7 bases fitting TRBD1. V shed 8 bases, J shed 3 bases, and the junction held 6 bases outside the gene matches. The CDR3 has 13 residues. Germline V gives CDR1 WSHSY, CDR2 SAAADI. The CDR3 reads CASGRQGDTEAFF. In DNA form, the CDR3 reads TGCGCCAGCGGGAGGCAGGGGGACACTGAAGCTTTCTTT.

This rearrangement joins TRBV25-1 to TRBJ2-3; 8 positions agree with TRBD2. Trimming at V came to 7 bases and at J to 1 base, leaving 28 bases not matched to a gene. From germline, CDR1 is MGHDK and CDR2 SYGVNS. CDR3 size: 22 residues. CDR3 nucleotides: TGTGCCAGCACCCCCGGGACGGGATCTCTAGCGGGCGCTACCTTTGGCACAGATACGCAGTATTTT. Protein sequence: CASTPGTGSLAGATFGTDTQYF.

This clonotype occurred a few times. J is TRBJ2-7 and V is TRBV5-1; 11 nucleotides line up with TRBD2. Germline CDR1 SGHRS, CDR2 YFSETQ. The CDR3 is 16 amino acids. Losses at the gene ends were 0 bases for V and 3 bases for J; bases not matched to a gene: 5. The CDR3 reads CASSLEVAGGLYEQYF. The CDR3, as DNA: TGCGCCAGCAGCTTGGAGGTAGCGGGAGGGCTCTACGAGCAGTACTTC.

This clonotype was seen ten or more times. The chain employs TRBV29-1 and TRBJ1-2; D not resolved. The CDR3 is 12 amino acids. Between the trimmed V and J ends, which lost 1 base and 8 bases, there was a span of 11 bases. Germline V lookup: CDR1 SQVTM, CDR2 ANQGSEA. The CDR3 spells CSVEGRSLGYTF. CDR3 DNA sequence: TGCAGCGTTGAAGGGCGGTCGTTAGGCTACACCTTC.

Many counts were recorded for this clonotype. CDR3 nucleotide sequence: TGCGCCAGCAGTCCCTGGGTCAGCTCCTACGAGCAGTACTTC. Amino acids: CASSPWVSSYEQYF. The chain has TRBV5-1 and TRBJ2-7, with D unclear. V lost 5 bases to trimming and J lost 0 bases, with 12 bases between them. The CDR3 covers 14 residues. Germline V CDR1 and CDR2: SGHRS, YFSETQ.

The table lists this clonotype with a count of one. The V gene is TRBV6-1, the J gene TRBJ1-4; the match to TRBD1 covers 9 bases. Germline V gene lookup returns CDR1 MNHNS and CDR2 SASEGT. The CDR3 contains 14 residues. Losses at the gene ends were 6 bases for V and 7 bases for J; bases not matched to a gene: 6. This CDR3 reads CASSRQGGGEKLFF. The CDR3 DNA reads TGTGCCAGCAGCAGACAGGGGGGGGGTGAAAAACTGTTTTTT.

This clonotype was counted a few times. The V gene is TRBV7-9, the J gene TRBJ2-5, with 7 bases aligning to TRBD1. Germline V gene lookup returns CDR1 SEHNR and CDR2 FQNEAQ (reference sequence). This CDR3 has 15 residues. After removal of 5 bases from V and 3 bases from J, the junction contained 9 bases not matched to a gene. CDR3 residues: CASSRPKTGEETQYF. The CDR3 DNA is TGTGCCAGCAGCCGACCGAAAACAGGGGAAGAGACCCAGTACTTC.

This clonotype was seen a few times. The chain joins TRBV12-3 or TRBV12-4 to TRBJ1-1, with TRBD1 as a possible D gene (5 bases). The CDR3 loop spans 14 amino acids. V was pared by 5 bases and J by 4 bases, with 14 bases between. CDR3 in amino acids: CASSARGKGTEAFF. The CDR3 coding sequence is TGTGCCAGCAGTGCCCGGGGCAAGGGCACTGAAGCTTTCTTT.

This clonotype appeared a few times. The rearrangement joins TRBV18 to TRBJ2-7; 7 bases are a match to TRBD2. This CDR3 contains 17 residues. Germline V lookup: CDR1 KGHSH, CDR2 LQKENI. Trimming at V came to 3 bases and at J to 6 bases, leaving 17 bases not matched to a gene. As DNA, the CDR3 is TGTGCCAGCTCACCGTCTGTGATCGACGCGGGGAGGGGCGAGCAGTACTTC. This codes for CASSPSVIDAGRGEQYF.

This clonotype has more than one count but fewer than ten. V usage is TRBV10-1 and J usage is TRBJ2-5; perhaps TRBD1 as D (6 bases). The germline V gene encodes CDR1 WNHNN and CDR2 SYGVQD (reference sequence). The ends were cut back, 4 bases at V and 1 base at J, with 10 bases in the middle. The CDR3 sequence is 14 residues long. CDR3 sequence reads: CASSVGTSQETQYF. In DNA, the CDR3 is TGCGCCAGCAGTGTTGGGACAAGCCAAGAGACCCAGTACTTC.

This clonotype has a handful of counts. This chain uses TRBV5-1 with TRBJ1-6; D gene uncertain. CDR3 length: 18 amino acids. V dropped 0 bases and J dropped 0 bases, with 13 bases sitting between them. Looked up from germline, CDR1 is SGHRS and CDR2 is YFSETQ. CDR3 residues: CASSLVGRTPSYNSPLHF. The CDR3 DNA reads as TGCGCCAGCAGCTTGGTGGGCCGTACCCCCTCCTATAATTCACCCCTCCACTTT.

This clonotype was observed a handful of times. The rearrangement uses TRBV28 and TRBJ2-7; TRBD1 agrees at 7 bases. Germline V gene lookup returns CDR1 MDHEN and CDR2 SYDVKM. CDR3 length: 14 amino acids. The junction had 7 bases not matched to a gene; V was cut back by 6 bases and J by 2 bases. CDR3 in amino acids: CASSRPDRAYEQYF. Written as DNA, the CDR3 is TGTGCCAGCAGCAGACCTGACAGGGCCTACGAGCAGTACTTC.

The V call is TRBV10-3, the J call TRBJ1-2, with TRBD1 matching over 8 bases. J gave up 5 bases and V 6 bases, and 5 bases lay outside the gene matches. The germline gives CDR1 ENHRY, CDR2 SYGVKD. CDR3 length: 13 residues. CDR3 bases: TGTGCCATCAGGGACAGGGTTGAATATGGCTACACCTTC. This encodes CAIRDRVEYGYTF.